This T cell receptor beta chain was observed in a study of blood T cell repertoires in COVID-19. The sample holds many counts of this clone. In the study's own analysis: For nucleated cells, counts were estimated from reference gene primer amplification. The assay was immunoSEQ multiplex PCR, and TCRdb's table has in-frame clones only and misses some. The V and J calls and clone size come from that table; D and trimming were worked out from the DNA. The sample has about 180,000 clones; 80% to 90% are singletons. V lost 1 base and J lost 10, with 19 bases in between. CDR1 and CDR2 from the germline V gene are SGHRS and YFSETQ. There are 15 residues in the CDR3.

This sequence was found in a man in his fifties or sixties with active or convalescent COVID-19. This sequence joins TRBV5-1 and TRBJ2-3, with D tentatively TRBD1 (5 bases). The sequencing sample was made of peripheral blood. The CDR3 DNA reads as TGCGCCAGCAGCTTGCGACGGAACCGACAGATATCGCAGTATTTT. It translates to CASSLRRNRQISQYF.